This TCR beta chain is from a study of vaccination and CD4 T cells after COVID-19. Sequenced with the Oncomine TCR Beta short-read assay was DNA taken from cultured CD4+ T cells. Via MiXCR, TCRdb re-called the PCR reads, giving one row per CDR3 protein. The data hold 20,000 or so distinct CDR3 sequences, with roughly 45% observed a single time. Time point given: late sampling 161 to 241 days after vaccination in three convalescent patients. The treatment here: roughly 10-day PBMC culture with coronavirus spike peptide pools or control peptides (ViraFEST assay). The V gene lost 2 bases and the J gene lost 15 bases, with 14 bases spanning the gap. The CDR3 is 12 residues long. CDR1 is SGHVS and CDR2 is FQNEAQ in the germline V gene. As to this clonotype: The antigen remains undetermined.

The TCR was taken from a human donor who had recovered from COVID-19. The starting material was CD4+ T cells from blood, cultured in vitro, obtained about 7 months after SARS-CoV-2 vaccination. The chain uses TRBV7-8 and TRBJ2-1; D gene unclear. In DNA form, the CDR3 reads TGTGCCAGCAGCTTATCCGCAGGACGGGTGTTCTTC. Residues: CASSLSAGRVFF.